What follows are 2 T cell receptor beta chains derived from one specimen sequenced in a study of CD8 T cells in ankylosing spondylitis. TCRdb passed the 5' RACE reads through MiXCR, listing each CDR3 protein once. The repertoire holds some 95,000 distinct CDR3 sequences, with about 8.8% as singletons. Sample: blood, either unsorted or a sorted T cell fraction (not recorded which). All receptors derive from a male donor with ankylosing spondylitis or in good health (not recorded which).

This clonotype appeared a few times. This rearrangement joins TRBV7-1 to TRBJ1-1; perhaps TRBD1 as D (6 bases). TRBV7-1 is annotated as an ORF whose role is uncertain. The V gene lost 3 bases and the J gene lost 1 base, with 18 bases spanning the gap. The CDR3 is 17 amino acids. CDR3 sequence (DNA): TGTGCCAGCAGCTCGACGAAGATCACAGGGACGAACACTGAAGCTTTCTTT. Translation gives CASSSTKITGTNTEAFF.

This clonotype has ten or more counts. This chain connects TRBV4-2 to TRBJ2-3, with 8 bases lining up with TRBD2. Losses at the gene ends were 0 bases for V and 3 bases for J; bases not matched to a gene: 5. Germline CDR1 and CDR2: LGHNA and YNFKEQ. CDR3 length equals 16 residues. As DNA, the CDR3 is TGTGCCAGCAGCCAAGATTTCGGGGGGGCGACAGATACGCAGTATTTT. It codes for CASSQDFGGATDTQYF.